A selection of T cell receptor beta chains follows, all from one sample in a study of PD-L1 blockade in urothelial cancer. Profiled with immunoSEQ multiplex PCR; TCRdb holds only in-frame clones, not every one. The sample contains 70,000 to 75,000 clones, roughly 90% of which appear only once. Sample: PBMCs, taken around atezolizumab (anti-PD-L1) treatment. The receptors were gathered from a man between 65 and 85 years old with urothelial cancer. Both conserved end residues are part of each CDR3. D genes are given only for firm matches. Expanded clones get a size class; other rows say once, few or many, or leave the size out.

>TRBV5-1|NA|NA|TRBJ2-3
CASSLGTKDTQYF
TGCGCCAGCAGCTTGGGGACAAAAGATACGCAGTATTTT
>TRBV6-5|NA|NA|TRBJ1-5
CASSPARNQPQHF
TGTGCCAGCAGTCCAGCGAGGAATCAGCCCCAGCATTTT
>TRBV19|NA|NA|TRBJ2-1
CASSPFRALTGNEQFF
TGTGCCAGTAGTCCGTTCAGAGCCCTTACGGGTAATGAGCAGTTCTTC
>TRBV10-1|once|NA|TRBJ2-6
CASSGSGANVLTF
TGCGCCAGCAGTGGTTCAGGGGCCAACGTCCTGACTTTC
>TRBV6-5|NA|NA|TRBJ2-7
CASRLAHEQYF
TGTGCCAGTCGTCTAGCCCACGAGCAGTACTTC
>TRBV5-1|NA|TRBD1|TRBJ2-5
CASSFRQGETQYF
TGCGCCAGCAGCTTCAGACAGGGTGAGACCCAGTACTTC
>TRBV5-1|NA|NA|TRBJ1-2
CASSLNALTNYGYTF
TGCGCCAGCAGCTTGAACGCACTGACTAACTATGGCTACACCTTC
>TRBV6-6|NA|NA|TRBJ1-1
CASSYSNRLGTEAFF
TGTGCCAGCAGTTACTCGAACAGGTTGGGAACTGAAGCTTTCTTT
>TRBV2|NA|NA|TRBJ2-7
CASSRDFNLGQYF
TGTGCCAGCAGTAGGGACTTCAATCTAGGGCAGTACTTC
>TRBV2|NA|TRBD1|TRBJ1-2
CASSYGQGGYGYTF
TGTGCCAGCAGTTACGGACAGGGAGGCTATGGCTACACCTTC
>TRBV19|NA|NA|TRBJ1-1
CASSIVRVNTEAFF
TGTGCCAGTAGTATTGTCCGAGTGAACACTGAAGCTTTCTTT
>TRBV2|NA|NA|TRBJ2-5
CASMARETQYF
TGTGCCAGCATGGCGCGGGAGACCCAGTACTTC
>TRBV2|NA|NA|TRBJ2-5
CASTEQDETQYF
TGTGCCAGCACAGAACAGGATGAGACCCAGTACTTC
>TRBV5-1|NA|TRBD1|TRBJ1-2
CASSFGTGANYGYTF
TGCGCCAGCAGTTTTGGGACAGGGGCTAACTATGGCTACACCTTC
>TRBV6-1|NA|TRBD2|TRBJ2-1
CASSEARGYEQFF
TGTGCCAGCAGTGAAGCGCGGGGGTATGAGCAGTTCTTC
>TRBV2|NA|TRBD1|TRBJ1-1
CASRPLTDRVLMNTEAFF
TGTGCCAGCAGACCACTTACCGACAGGGTCCTGATGAACACTGAAGCTTTCTTT
>TRBV11-2|NA|TRBD2|TRBJ2-1
CASSPLAGAAYNEQFF
TGTGCCAGCAGCCCTCTAGCGGGAGCTGCCTACAATGAGCAGTTCTTC
>TRBV19|NA|TRBD1|TRBJ1-3
CASSTPTGTGNTIYF
TGTGCCAGTAGTACCCCGACAGGGACTGGAAACACCATATATTTT
>TRBV5-6|NA|TRBD1|TRBJ2-5
CASSLVIMDRQETQYF
TGTGCCAGCAGCTTGGTCATAATGGACAGGCAAGAGACCCAGTACTTC
>TRBV18|NA|TRBD1|TRBJ2-4
CASSPPDGTGEGRARRYF
TGTGCCAGCTCACCACCAGACGGGACAGGGGAAGGTAGAGCGCGGCGATACTTC
>TRBV28|NA|NA|TRBJ1-1
CASSFVTGKAFF
TGTGCCAGCAGTTTTGTAACAGGGAAAGCTTTCTTT
>TRBV5-6|once|NA|TRBJ2-7
CASSYPGRSSYEQYF
TGTGCCAGCAGCTATCCAGGTCGTAGCTCCTACGAGCAGTACTTC
>TRBV27|NA|TRBD1|TRBJ2-7
CASSSGPHAGGYEQYF
TGTGCCAGCAGTTCTGGGCCCCACGCAGGGGGCTACGAGCAGTACTTC
>TRBV5-6|NA|TRBD2|TRBJ2-1
CASSSVTSGEYNEQFF
TGTGCCAGCAGCTCGGTGACTAGCGGAGAATACAATGAGCAGTTCTTC
>TRBV9|NA|NA|TRBJ1-2
CASSVHGGQPYGYTF
TGTGCCAGCAGCGTCCACGGCGGACAGCCTTATGGCTACACCTTC
>TRBV6-1|NA|NA|TRBJ1-2
CASTTTVPNYGYTF
TGTGCCAGCACCACGACAGTACCCAACTATGGCTACACCTTC
>TRBV7-9|NA|NA|TRBJ2-7
CASSSPRVGGSPYEQYF
TGTGCCAGCAGCTCCCCGAGGGTAGGGGGTTCCCCCTACGAGCAGTACTTC
>TRBV29-1|NA|TRBD2|TRBJ2-7
CSVVSLLAGESYEQYF
TGCAGCGTTGTATCACTACTGGCGGGAGAATCATACGAGCAGTACTTC
>TRBV5-1|NA|NA|TRBJ1-1
CASSLDALNTEAFF
TGCGCCAGCAGCTTGGATGCGCTGAACACTGAAGCTTTCTTT